The T cell receptor beta chain under discussion was sequenced for a study of shared clonotypes between healthy human individuals. Here immunoSEQ multiplex PCR was the method, and the copy in TCRdb shows in-frame clones only, minus some. Of roughly 2.2 million clones in the sample, under 95% are singletons; the top ten hold 0.3% to 0.45%. Study findings and constraints: Represented diversity (both genetic and exposure-history) was limited by the small number of donors.

Naive CD45RA+ and memory CD45RA-negative subsets were split from CD4+ cells. Trimming shortened V by 5 bases and J by 1 base, and 9 bases separated the two germline ends. CDR1 SEHNR and CDR2 FQNEAQ come from the germline V gene (reference sequence). The CDR3 contains 14 residues. Details on this clone: What it recognizes is unknown.

The TCR comes from a man younger than 35 in good health. Some clones in this sample may be carry-over from other donors' samples. The chain has TRBV7-9 and TRBJ1-5; D unresolved. Sequencing was performed on naive CD4+ T cells from PBMCs. Subset noted: CD45RA+ positively selected. CDR3 in amino acids: CASSPDASNQPQHF. DNA of the CDR3: TGTGCCAGCAGCCCGGACGCCAGCAATCAGCCCCAGCATTTT.